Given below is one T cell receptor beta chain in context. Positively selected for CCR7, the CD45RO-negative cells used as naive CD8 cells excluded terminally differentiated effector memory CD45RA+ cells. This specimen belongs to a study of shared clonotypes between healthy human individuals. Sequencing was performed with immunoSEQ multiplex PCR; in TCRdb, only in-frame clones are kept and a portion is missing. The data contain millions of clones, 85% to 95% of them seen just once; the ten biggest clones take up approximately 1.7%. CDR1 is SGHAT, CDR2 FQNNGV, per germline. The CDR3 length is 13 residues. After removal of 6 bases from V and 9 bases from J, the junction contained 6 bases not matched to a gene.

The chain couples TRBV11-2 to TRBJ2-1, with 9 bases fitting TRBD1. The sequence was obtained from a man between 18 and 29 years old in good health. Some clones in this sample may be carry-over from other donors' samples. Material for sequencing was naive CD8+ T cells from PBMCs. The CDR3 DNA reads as TGTGCCAGCAGACGACAGGGGGAGGCTGAGCAGTTCTTC. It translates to CASRRQGEAEQFF.